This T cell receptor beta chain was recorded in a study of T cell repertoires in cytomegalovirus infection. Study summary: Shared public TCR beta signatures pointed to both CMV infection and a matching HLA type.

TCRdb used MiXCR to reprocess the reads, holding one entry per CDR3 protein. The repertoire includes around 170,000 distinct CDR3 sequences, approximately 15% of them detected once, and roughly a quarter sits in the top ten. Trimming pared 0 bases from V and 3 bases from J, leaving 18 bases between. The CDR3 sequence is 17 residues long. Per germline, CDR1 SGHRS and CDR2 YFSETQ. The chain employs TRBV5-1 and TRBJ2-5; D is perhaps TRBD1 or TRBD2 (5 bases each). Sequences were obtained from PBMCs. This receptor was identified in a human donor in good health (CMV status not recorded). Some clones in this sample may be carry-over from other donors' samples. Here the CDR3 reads CASSLDPWTGPEETQYF. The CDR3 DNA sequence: TGCGCCAGCAGCTTGGACCCCTGGACGGGGCCCGAAGAGACCCAGTACTTC.